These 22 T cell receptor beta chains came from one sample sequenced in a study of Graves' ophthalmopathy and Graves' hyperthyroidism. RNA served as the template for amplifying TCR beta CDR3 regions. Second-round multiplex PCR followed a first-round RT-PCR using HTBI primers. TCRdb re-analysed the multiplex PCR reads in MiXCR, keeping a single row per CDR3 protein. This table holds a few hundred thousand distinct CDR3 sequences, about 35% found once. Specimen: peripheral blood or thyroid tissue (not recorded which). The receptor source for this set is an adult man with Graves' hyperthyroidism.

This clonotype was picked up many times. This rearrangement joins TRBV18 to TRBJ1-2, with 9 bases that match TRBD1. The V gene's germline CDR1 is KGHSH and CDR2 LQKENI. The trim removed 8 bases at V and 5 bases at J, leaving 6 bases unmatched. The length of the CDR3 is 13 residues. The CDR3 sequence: CASSPGTGYGYTF. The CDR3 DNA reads TGTGCCAGCAGCCCTGGGACAGGGTATGGCTACACCTTC.

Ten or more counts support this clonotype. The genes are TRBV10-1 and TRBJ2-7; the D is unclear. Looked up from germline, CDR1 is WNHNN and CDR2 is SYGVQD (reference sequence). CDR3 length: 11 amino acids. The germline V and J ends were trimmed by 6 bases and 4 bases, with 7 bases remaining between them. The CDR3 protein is CASRKVYEQYF. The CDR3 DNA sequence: TGCGCCAGCAGGAAAGTGTACGAGCAGTACTTC.

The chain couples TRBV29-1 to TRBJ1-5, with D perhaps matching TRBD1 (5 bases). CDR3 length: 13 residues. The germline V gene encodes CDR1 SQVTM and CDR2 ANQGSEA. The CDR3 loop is CTYRSDGGEPQHF. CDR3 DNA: TGCACCTACAGGTCGGACGGCGGGGAGCCCCAGCATTTT.

In nucleotides, the CDR3 is TGTGCCACCAGGGGAGTGAACACTGAAGCTTTCTTT. Its protein is CATRGVNTEAFF. The rearrangement links TRBV10-3 to TRBJ1-1; D possibly corresponds to TRBD1 (6 bases). Trimming cost V 10 bases and J 0 bases, with 9 bases left between them. Germline V gene data show CDR1 as ENHRY and CDR2 as SYGVKD. CDR3 length equals 12 residues.

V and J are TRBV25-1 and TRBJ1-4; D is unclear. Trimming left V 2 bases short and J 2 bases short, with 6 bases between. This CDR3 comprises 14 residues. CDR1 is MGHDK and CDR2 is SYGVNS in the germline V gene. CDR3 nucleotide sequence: TGTGCCAGCAGTGAAGGGGAGACTAATGAAAAACTGTTTTTT. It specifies CASSEGETNEKLFF.

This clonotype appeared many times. The CDR3 reads CSASPENSPLHF. The CDR3 DNA sequence: TGCAGTGCTAGTCCGGAAAATTCACCCCTCCACTTT. The chain is built from TRBV20-1 and TRBJ1-6, with unresolved D. The V end lost 3 bases, the J end lost 7 bases, and 7 bases lay between the germline ends. CDR3 length: 12 amino acids. In germline, CDR1 is DFQATT, CDR2 SNEGSKA (reference sequence).

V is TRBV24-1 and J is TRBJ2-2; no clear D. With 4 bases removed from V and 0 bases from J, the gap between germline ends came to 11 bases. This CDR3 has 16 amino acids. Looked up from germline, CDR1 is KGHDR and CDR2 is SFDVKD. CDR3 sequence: CATSDHRAANTGELFF. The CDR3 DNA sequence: TGTGCCACCAGTGACCACCGGGCGGCGAACACCGGGGAGCTGTTTTTT.

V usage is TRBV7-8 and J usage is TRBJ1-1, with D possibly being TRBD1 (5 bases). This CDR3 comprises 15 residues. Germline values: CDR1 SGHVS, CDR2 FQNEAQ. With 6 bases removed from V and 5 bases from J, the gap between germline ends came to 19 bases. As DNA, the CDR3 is TGTGCCAGCAGTCCGCTGGGGGAGGGAAGGACTGAAGCTTTCTTT. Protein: CASSPLGEGRTEAFF. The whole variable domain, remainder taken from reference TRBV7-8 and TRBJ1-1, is GAGVSQSPRYKVAKRGQDVALRCDPISGHVSLFWYQQALGQGPEFLTYFQNEAQLDKSGLPSDRFFAERPEGSVSTLKIQRTQQEDSAVYLCASSPLGEGRTEAFFGQGTRLTVV.

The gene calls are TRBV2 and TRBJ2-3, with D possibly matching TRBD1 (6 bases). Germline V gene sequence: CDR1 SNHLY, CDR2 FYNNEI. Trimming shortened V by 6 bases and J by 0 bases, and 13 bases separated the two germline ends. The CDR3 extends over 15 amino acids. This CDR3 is CASRAGTPSTDTQYF. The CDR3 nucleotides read TGTGCCAGCAGGGCCGGGACACCTAGCACAGATACGCAGTATTTT.

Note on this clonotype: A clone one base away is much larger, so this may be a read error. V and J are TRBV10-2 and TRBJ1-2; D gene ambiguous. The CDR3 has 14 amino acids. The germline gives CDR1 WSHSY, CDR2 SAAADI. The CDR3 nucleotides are TGTGCCAGCAGTGAATCGTGGGTTAGCTATGGCTACACCTTC. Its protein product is CASSESWVSYGYTF.

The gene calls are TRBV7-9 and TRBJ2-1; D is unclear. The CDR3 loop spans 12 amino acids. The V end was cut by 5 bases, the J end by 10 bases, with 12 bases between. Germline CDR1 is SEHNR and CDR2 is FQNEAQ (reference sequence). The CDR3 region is CASSQDSTEQFF. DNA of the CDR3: TGTGCCAGCAGCCAAGACTCTACAGAGCAGTTCTTC.

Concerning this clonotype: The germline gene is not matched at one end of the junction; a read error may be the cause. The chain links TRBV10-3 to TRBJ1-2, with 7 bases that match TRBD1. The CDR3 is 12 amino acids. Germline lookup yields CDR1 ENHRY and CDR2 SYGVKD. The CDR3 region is CAISESGQYHTF. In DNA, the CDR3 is TGTGCCATCAGCGAGTCGGGACAGTACCACACCTTC.

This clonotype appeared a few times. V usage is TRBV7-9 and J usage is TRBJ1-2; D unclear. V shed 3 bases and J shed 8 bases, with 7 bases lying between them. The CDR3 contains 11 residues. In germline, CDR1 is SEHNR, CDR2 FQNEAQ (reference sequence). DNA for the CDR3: TGTGCCAGCAGCTTTGAAGGAGGCTACACCTTC. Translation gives CASSFEGGYTF. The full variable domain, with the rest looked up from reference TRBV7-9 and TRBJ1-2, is DTGVSQNPRHKITKRGQNVTFRCDPISEHNRLYWYRQTLGQGPEFLTYFQNEAQLEKSRLLSDRFSAERPKGSFSTLEIQRTEQGDSAMYLCASSFEGGYTFGSGTRLTVV.

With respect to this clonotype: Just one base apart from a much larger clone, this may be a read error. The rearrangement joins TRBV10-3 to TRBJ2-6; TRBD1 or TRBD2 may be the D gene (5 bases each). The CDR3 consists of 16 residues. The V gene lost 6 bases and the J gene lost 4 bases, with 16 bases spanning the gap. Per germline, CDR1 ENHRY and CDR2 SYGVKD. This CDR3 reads CAISLVSGTGANVLTF. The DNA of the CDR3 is TGTGCCATCAGCTTAGTTTCAGGGACGGGGGCCAACGTCCTGACTTTC.

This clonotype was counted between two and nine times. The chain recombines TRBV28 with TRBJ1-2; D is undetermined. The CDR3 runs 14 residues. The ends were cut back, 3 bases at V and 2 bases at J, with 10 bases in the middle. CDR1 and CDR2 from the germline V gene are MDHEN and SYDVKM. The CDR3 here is CASSLSGKNYGYTF. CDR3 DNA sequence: TGTGCCAGCAGTTTGTCCGGCAAGAACTATGGCTACACCTTC.

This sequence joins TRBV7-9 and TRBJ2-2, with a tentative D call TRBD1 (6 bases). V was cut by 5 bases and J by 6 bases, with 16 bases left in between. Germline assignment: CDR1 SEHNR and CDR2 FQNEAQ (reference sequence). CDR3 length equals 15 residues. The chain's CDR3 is CASSANRDRSGELFF. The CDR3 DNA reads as TGTGCCAGCAGCGCGAACAGGGATCGGTCCGGGGAGCTGTTTTTT.

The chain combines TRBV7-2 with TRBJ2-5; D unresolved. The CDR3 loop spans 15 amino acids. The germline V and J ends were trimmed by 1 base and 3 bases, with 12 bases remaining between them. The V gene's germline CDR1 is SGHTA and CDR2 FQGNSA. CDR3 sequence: CASSLVSRQEETQYF. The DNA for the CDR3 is TGTGCCAGCAGCTTAGTCTCTAGGCAGGAAGAGACCCAGTACTTC.

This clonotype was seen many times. The chain's CDR3 is CASSLEGPYFSGGSQETQYF. DNA for the CDR3: TGTGCCAGCAGCTTAGAGGGACCTTATTTCTCAGGCGGGAGCCAAGAGACCCAGTACTTC. V and J are TRBV7-8 and TRBJ2-5; 7 nucleotides match TRBD2. The CDR3 consists of 20 residues. The J segment lost 1 base and the V segment lost 1 base, leaving 18 bases of the junction unmatched. CDR1 and CDR2 from the germline V gene are SGHVS and FQNEAQ.

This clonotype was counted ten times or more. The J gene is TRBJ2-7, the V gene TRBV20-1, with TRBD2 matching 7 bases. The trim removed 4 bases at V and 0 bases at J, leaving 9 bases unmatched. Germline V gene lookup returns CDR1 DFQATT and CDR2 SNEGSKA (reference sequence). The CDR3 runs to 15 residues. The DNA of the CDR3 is TGCAGTGCTAACGGGGGGAGACTGAGCTCCTACGAGCAGTACTTC. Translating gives CSANGGRLSSYEQYF.

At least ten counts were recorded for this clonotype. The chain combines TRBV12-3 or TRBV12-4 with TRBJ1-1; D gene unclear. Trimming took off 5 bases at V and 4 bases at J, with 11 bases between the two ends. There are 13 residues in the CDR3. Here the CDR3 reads CASSNPGGTEAFF. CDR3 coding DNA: TGTGCCAGCAGTAACCCAGGAGGCACTGAAGCTTTCTTT.

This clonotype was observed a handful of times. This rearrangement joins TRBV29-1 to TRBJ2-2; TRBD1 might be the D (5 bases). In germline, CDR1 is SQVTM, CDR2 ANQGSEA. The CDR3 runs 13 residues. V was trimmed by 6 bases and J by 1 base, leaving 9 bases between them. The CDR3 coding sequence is TGCAGCGTCATGACAGTGAACACCGGGGAGCTGTTTTTT. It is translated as CSVMTVNTGELFF.

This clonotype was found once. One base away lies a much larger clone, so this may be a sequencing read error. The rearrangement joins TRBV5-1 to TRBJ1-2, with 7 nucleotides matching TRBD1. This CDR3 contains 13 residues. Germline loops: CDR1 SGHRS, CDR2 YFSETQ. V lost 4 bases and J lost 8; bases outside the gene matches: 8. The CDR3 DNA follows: TGCGCCAGCAGCCCGGAATACAGGGGAGGCTACACCTTC. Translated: CASSPEYRGGYTF.